These 2 T cell receptor beta chains came from one sample sequenced in a study of blood T cell repertoires in COVID-19. Clones were sequenced by immunoSEQ multiplex PCR, and TCRdb holds only the in-frame ones, with some missing. The table lists 260,000 or so clones, approximately 89% of them singletons. Material for sequencing was PBMCs or T cells enriched from blood (not recorded which). Receptors were obtained from a woman between 35 and 50 years old with acute COVID-19.

The V gene is TRBV28, the J gene TRBJ2-2, with TRBD1 matching 9 bases. The CDR3 covers 15 residues. J gave up 6 bases and V 6 bases, and 8 bases lay outside the gene matches. The germline V gene has CDR1 MDHEN and CDR2 SYDVKM. CDR3 sequence (DNA): TGTGCCAGCAGGGGCTGGGACAGGGAAGCCGGGGAGCTGTTTTTT. Its protein is CASRGWDREAGELFF.

The CDR3 protein is CASRRPGQGAGYTF. In DNA form, the CDR3 reads TGTGCCAGCAGACGACCCGGACAGGGGGCTGGGTACACCTTC. The rearrangement joins TRBV27 to TRBJ1-2; TRBD1 aligns across 11 bases. This CDR3 is 14 amino acids long. CDR1 is MNHEY and CDR2 is SMNVEV in the germline V gene (reference sequence). The V gene end was trimmed by 6 bases and the J gene end by 11 bases; junction bases not matched to a gene: 11.